Below are 5 T cell receptor beta chains sequenced from a single sample in a study of blood T cell repertoires in COVID-19. Clones were sequenced by immunoSEQ multiplex PCR, and TCRdb holds only the in-frame ones, with some missing. The data hold around 190,000 clones, with approximately 89% observed a single time. What was sequenced was peripheral blood. The receptors were sampled from a woman in her fifties or sixties with acute or convalescent COVID-19.

The chain couples TRBV19 to TRBJ1-1; no definite D call. Germline CDR1 LNHDA, CDR2 SQIVND (reference sequence). The CDR3 is made up of 10 amino acids. V lost 7 bases, J lost 11 bases, and 11 bases lay in between. The CDR3 loop reads CASNEERAFF. The CDR3 region has the DNA TGTGCCAGTAACGAGGAACGGGCTTTCTTT.

Remarks on this clone: This same CDR3 is encoded by further DNA sequences in the sample. This chain connects TRBV7-9 to TRBJ1-1; D is uncertain. This CDR3 has 14 residues. V dropped 1 base and J dropped 2 bases, with 8 bases sitting between them. Germline CDR1 reads SEHNR; CDR2 reads FQNEAQ (reference sequence). The CDR3 DNA sequence: TGTGCCAGCAGCTTAGGGACGGGAAACACTGAAGCTTTCTTT. Its protein is CASSLGTGNTEAFF. Filled out from reference TRBV7-9 and TRBJ1-1, the complete variable domain reads DTGVSQNPRHKITKRGQNVTFRCDPISEHNRLYWYRQTLGQGPEFLTYFQNEAQLEKSRLLSDRFSAERPKGSFSTLEIQRTEQGDSAMYLCASSLGTGNTEAFFGQGTRLTVV.

About this clone itself: The sample has other DNA sequences that encode this CDR3 too. The rearrangement uses TRBV5-1 and TRBJ1-5; D perhaps matches TRBD1 (6 bases). Germline assignment: CDR1 SGHRS and CDR2 YFSETQ. V was trimmed by 2 bases and J by 1 base, leaving 10 bases between them. This CDR3 is 15 amino acids long. CDR3 sequence (DNA): TGCGCCAGCAGCTTAAACACAGGGAGCAATCAGCCCCAGCATTTT. Translating it yields CASSLNTGSNQPQHF.

This chain connects TRBV11-2 to TRBJ2-2, with D perhaps matching TRBD2 (6 bases). The CDR3 covers 16 residues. The V end lost 5 bases, the J end lost 0 bases, and 13 bases lay between the germline ends. Germline CDR1 and CDR2: SGHAT and FQNNGV. Written as DNA, the CDR3 is TGTGCCAGCAGCCACGGTCTAGCGACGAACACCGGGGAGCTGTTTTTT. The encoded protein is CASSHGLATNTGELFF. Full variable domain (rest looked up from reference TRBV11-2 and TRBJ2-2): EAGVAQSPRYKIIEKRQSVAFWCNPISGHATLYWYQQILGQGPKLLIQFQNNGVVDDSQLPKDRFSAERLKGVDSTLKIQPAKLEDSAVYLCASSHGLATNTGELFFGEGSRLTVL.

J is TRBJ1-3 and V is TRBV19, with D possibly being TRBD1 (5 bases). Germline assignment: CDR1 LNHDA and CDR2 SQIVND (reference sequence). Deletions cut 6 bases from V and 6 bases from J, with 15 bases between. There are 14 residues in the CDR3. The CDR3 sequence is CASRNTGEENTIYF. In nucleotides, the CDR3 is TGTGCCAGTAGGAACACAGGAGAGGAAAACACCATATATTTT.